The entry that follows covers one T cell receptor beta chain sequence. The record originates from a study of blood T cell repertoires in COVID-19. Looking at the study overall: Donors in the United States, Italy and Spain gave samples during acute or convalescent COVID-19. T cells, B-cell-depleted T cells, or PBMCs supplied cDNA or gDNA.

In germline, CDR1 is KGHDR, CDR2 SFDVKD. Unmatched junction bases numbered 11, after V lost 2 bases and J lost 4 bases. The CDR3 has 18 amino acids. Method: immunoSEQ multiplex PCR; TCRdb's copy keeps in-frame clones and lacks some. The data contain roughly 460,000 clones, roughly 90% of them seen just once; the ten biggest clones take up around 0.92%. In Seattle, patients joined the study during active infection and were tracked longitudinally. This TCR derives from a man younger than 35 with COVID-19, enrolled during active disease. This chain joins TRBV24-1 and TRBJ2-5; 11 positions match TRBD1. The sample taken for sequencing was peripheral blood. The CDR3 spells CATSDSSGQGALGETQYF. The CDR3, as DNA: TGTGCCACCAGTGATTCAAGCGGACAGGGGGCTTTGGGAGAGACCCAGTACTTC.